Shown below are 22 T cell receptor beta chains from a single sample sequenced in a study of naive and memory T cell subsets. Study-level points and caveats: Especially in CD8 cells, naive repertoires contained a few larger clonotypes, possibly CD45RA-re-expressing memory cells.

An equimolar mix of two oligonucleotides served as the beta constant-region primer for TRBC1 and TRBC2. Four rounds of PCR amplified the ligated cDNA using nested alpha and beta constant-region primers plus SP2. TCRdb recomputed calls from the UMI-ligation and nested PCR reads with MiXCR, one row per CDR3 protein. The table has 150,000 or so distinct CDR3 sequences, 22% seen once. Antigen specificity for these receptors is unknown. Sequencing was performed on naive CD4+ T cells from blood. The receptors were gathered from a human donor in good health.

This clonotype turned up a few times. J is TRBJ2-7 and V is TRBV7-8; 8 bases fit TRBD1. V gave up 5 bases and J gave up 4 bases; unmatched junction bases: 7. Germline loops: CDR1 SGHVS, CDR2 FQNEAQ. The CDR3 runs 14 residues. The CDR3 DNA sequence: TGTGCCAGCAGCGCCGCCGGACAGGGTTACGAGCAGTACTTC. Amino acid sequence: CASSAAGQGYEQYF. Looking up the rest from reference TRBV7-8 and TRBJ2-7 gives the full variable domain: GAGVSQSPRYKVAKRGQDVALRCDPISGHVSLFWYQQALGQGPEFLTYFQNEAQLDKSGLPSDRFFAERPEGSVSTLKIQRTQQEDSAVYLCASSAAGQGYEQYFGPGTRLTVT.

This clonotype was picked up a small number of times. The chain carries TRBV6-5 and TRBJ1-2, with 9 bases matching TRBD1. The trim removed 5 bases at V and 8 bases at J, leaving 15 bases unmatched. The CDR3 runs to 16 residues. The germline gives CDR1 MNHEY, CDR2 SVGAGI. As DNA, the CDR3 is TGTGCCAGCAGTCTCATCAGCTCGGGACAGGGAAAAGGCTACACCTTC. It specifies CASSLISSGQGKGYTF.

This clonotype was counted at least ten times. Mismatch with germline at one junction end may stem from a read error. The DNA of the CDR3 is TGTGCTAGCAGCCCGGGACTAGCGGGAGGGCCCTACGAGCAGTACTTC. Protein sequence: CASSPGLAGGPYEQYF. V usage is TRBV7-7 and J usage is TRBJ2-7; 16 positions match TRBD2. CDR3 size: 16 residues. The germline V gene encodes CDR1 SSHAT and CDR2 FNYEAQ (reference sequence).

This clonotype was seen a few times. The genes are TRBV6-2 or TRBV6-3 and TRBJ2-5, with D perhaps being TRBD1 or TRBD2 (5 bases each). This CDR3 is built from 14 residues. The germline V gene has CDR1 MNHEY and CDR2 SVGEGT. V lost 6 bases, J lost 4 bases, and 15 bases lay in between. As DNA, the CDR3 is TGTGCCAGCAGCCCTCCTAGAGGGGCAGAGACCCAGTACTTC. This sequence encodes CASSPPRGAETQYF.

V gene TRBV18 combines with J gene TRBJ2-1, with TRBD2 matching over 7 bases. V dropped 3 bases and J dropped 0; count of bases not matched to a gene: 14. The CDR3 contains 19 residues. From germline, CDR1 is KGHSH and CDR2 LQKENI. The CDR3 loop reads CASSPPPQLAHRSYNEQFF. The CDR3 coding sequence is TGTGCCAGCTCACCTCCCCCGCAACTAGCGCACCGCTCCTACAATGAGCAGTTCTTC.

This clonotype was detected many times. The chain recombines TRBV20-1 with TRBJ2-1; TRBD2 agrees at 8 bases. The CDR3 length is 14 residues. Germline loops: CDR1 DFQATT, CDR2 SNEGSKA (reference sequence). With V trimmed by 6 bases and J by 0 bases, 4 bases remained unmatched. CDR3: CSAPSGSSYNEQFF. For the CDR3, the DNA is TGCAGTGCGCCAAGCGGGAGCTCCTACAATGAGCAGTTCTTC.

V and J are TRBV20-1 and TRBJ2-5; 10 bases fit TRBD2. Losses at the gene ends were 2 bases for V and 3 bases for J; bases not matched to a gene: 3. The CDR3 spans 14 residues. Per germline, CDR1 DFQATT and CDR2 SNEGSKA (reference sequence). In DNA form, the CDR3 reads TGCAGTGCTAGACTAGCGGGAGTAAAAGAGACCCAGTACTTC. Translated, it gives CSARLAGVKETQYF.

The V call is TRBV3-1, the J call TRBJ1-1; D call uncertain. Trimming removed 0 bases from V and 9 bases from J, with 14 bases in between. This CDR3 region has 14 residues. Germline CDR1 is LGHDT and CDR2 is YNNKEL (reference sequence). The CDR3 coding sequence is TGTGCCAGCAGCCAAGATCCGGCCGACACCAAAGCTTTCTTT. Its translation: CASSQDPADTKAFF.

DNA for the CDR3: TGTGCCAGCAGTTTATCCGCCACACCTCTGGGCAATCAGCCCCAGCATTTT. This gives the protein CASSLSATPLGNQPQHF. This sequence joins TRBV28 and TRBJ1-5; no clear D gene. The V and J ends lost 1 base and 2 bases respectively, with 15 bases between them. Germline CDR1 MDHEN, CDR2 SYDVKM. This CDR3 comprises 17 residues.

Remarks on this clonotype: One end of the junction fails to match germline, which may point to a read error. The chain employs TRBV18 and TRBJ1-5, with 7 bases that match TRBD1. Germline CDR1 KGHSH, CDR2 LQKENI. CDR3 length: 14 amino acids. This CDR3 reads CTSSLDRSNQPQHF. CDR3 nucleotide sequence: TGTACCAGCTCACTGGACAGGAGCAATCAGCCCCAGCATTTT.

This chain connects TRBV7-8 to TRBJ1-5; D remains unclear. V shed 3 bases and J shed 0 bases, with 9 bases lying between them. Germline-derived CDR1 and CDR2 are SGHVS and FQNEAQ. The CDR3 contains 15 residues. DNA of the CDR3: TGTGCCAGCAGCTTCCTCCCAGATAGCAATCAGCCCCAGCATTTT. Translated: CASSFLPDSNQPQHF.

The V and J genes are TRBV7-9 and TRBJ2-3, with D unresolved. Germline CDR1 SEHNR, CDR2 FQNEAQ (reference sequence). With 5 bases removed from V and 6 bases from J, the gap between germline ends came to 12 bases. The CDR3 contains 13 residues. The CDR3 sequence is CASSALTGDTQYF. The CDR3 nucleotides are TGTGCCAGCAGCGCCCTGACTGGCGATACGCAGTATTTT.

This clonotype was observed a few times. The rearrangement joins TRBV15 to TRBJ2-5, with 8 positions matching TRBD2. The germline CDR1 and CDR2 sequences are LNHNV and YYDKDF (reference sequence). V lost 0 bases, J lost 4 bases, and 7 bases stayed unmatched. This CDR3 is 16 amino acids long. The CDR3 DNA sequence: TGTGCCACCAGCAGAGATAGAGCTAGCGGGTTAGAGACCCAGTACTTC. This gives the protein CATSRDRASGLETQYF. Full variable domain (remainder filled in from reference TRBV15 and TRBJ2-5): DAMVIQNPRYQVTQFGKPVTLSCSQTLNHNVMYWYQQKSSQAPKLLFHYYDKDFNNEADTPDNFQSRRPNTSFCFLDIRSPGLGDTAMYLCATSRDRASGLETQYFGPGTRLLVL.

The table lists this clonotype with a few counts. The DNA of the CDR3 is TGTGCCAGCAGTTCTAACAGGGGTTCTGGAAACACCATATATTTT. Translation: CASSSNRGSGNTIYF. The rearrangement links TRBV6-6 to TRBJ1-3; 7 bases are a match to TRBD1. The V segment lost 4 bases and the J segment 1 base; nucleotides outside the gene matches: 4. CDR3 length equals 15 residues. The germline V gene encodes CDR1 MNHNY and CDR2 SVGAGI (reference sequence).

The DNA of the CDR3 is TGTGCCAGCAGTCCTCAGGGCCGGAATCAGCCCCAGCATTTT. Amino acid sequence: CASSPQGRNQPQHF. This rearrangement joins TRBV28 to TRBJ1-5; possible D gene TRBD1, 5 bases. CDR3 length equals 14 residues. CDR1 is MDHEN, CDR2 SYDVKM, per germline. Trimming cost V 5 bases and J 4 bases, with 12 bases left between them.

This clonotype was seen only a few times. The CDR3, as DNA: TGTGCCAGCAGTGATTATGGGCACGAGCAGTACTTC. Its protein product is CASSDYGHEQYF. The V gene is TRBV2, the J gene TRBJ2-7; D unresolved. The CDR3 is 12 amino acids. Germline CDR1 reads SNHLY; CDR2 reads FYNNEI. The V and J ends lost 3 bases and 5 bases respectively, with 8 bases between them.

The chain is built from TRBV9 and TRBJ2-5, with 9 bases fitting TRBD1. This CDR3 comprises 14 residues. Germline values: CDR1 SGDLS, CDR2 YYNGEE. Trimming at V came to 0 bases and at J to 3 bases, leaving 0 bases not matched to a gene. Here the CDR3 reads CASSVGTGEETQYF. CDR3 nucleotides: TGTGCCAGCAGCGTAGGGACAGGGGAAGAGACCCAGTACTTC.

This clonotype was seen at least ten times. The CDR3 DNA follows: TGTGCCAGCTCACTAGGGACAGGGAGTTTGAACACTGAAGCTTTCTTT. Amino acid sequence: CASSLGTGSLNTEAFF. V is TRBV18 and J is TRBJ1-1; 9 bases fit TRBD1. Trimming cost V 4 bases and J 0 bases; bases outside gene matches: 6. This CDR3 is 16 amino acids long. Germline CDR1 reads KGHSH; CDR2 reads LQKENI.

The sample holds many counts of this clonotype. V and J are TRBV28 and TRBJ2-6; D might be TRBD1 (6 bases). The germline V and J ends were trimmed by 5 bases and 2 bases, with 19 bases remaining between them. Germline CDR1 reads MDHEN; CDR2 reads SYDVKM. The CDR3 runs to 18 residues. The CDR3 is CASSPQLGQNTGANVLTF. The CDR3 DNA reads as TGTGCCAGCAGTCCGCAGCTCGGACAGAATACTGGGGCCAACGTCCTGACTTTC.

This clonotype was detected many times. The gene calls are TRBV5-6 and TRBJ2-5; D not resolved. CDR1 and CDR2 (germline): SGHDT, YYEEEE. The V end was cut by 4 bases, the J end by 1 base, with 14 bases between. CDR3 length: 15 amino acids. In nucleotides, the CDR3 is TGTGCCAGCAGCCGCAATATACTGGTCCAAGAGACCCAGTACTTC. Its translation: CASSRNILVQETQYF.

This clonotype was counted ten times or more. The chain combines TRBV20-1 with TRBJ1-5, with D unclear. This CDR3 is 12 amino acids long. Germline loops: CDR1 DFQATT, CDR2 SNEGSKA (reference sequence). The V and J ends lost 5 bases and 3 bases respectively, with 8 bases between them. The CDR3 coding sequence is TGCAGTGCTCAGGCGGCCAATCAGCCCCAGCATTTT. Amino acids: CSAQAANQPQHF.

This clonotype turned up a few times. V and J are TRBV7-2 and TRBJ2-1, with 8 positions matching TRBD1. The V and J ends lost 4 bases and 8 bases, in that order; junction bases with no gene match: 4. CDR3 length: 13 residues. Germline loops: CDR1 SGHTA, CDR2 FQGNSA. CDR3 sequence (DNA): TGTGCCAGCAGCTCAGACAGGGGATATGAGCAGTTCTTC. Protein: CASSSDRGYEQFF.